This section outlines one T cell receptor (beta chain) sequence together with its context. The data belong to a study of shared clonotypes between healthy human individuals. CDR1 is SNHLY, CDR2 FYNNEI, per germline. V was pared by 8 bases and J by 7 bases, with 12 bases between. The CDR3 covers 13 residues. Profiling relied on immunoSEQ multiplex PCR, and the TCRdb table lists in-frame clones only, not all of them. The sample yields approximately 590,000 clones, 95% seen once. CD45RO-negative, CCR7-positively selected cells formed the naive CD8 fraction, excluding terminally differentiated effector memory CD45RA+ cells.

The source material was naive CD8+ T cells sorted from blood. This sequence joins TRBV2 and TRBJ1-6; D not resolved. The receptor's source is a woman aged 25-40 years in good health. The CDR3 sequence: CASAHSLNSPLHF. In DNA, the CDR3 is TGTGCCAGCGCCCATAGCCTGAATTCACCCCTCCACTTT.